These 18 T cell receptor beta chains came from one sample sequenced in a study of blood T cell repertoires in COVID-19. The table came from immunoSEQ multiplex PCR; TCRdb's copy has only in-frame clones and leaves some out. The table has approximately 49,000 clones, around 68% seen once. The sample was peripheral blood. The receptors come from an older woman with acute or convalescent COVID-19.

This clone was observed a handful of times. The chain combines TRBV5-4 with TRBJ2-5; 7 nucleotides line up with TRBD2. V dropped 3 bases and J dropped 2; count of bases not matched to a gene: 7. The CDR3 is 15 residues long. The V gene's germline CDR1 is SGHNT and CDR2 YYREEE (reference sequence). For the CDR3, the DNA is TGTGCCAGCAGCTCCCCCCTAGCGGATCAAGAGACCCAGTACTTC. Translating it yields CASSSPLADQETQYF.

The chain has TRBV9 and TRBJ2-3; 7 nucleotides line up with TRBD2. The CDR3 is 16 residues long. From germline, CDR1 is SGDLS and CDR2 YYNGEE. J gave up 2 bases and V 0 bases, and 6 bases lay outside the gene matches. Here the CDR3 DNA reads TGTGCCAGCAGCGTAGGGCTAGCGGCCTTCACAGATACGCAGTATTTT. This sequence encodes CASSVGLAAFTDTQYF.

This clone was observed a handful of times. The rearrangement uses TRBV18 and TRBJ2-1; 14 bases align to TRBD2. This CDR3 has 19 amino acids. Germline lookup yields CDR1 KGHSH and CDR2 LQKENI. Trimming at V came to 4 bases and at J to 1 base, leaving 9 bases not matched to a gene. The CDR3 region has the DNA TGTGCCAGCTCACGTACGGCCGGGACTAGCGGGGGATCCTACAATGAGCAGTTCTTC. This encodes CASSRTAGTSGGSYNEQFF.

This sequence joins TRBV6-5 and TRBJ2-1, with TRBD2 identical over 8 bases. CDR3 length: 15 amino acids. In germline, CDR1 is MNHEY, CDR2 SVGAGI. The V gene end was trimmed by 10 bases and the J gene end by 4 bases; junction bases not matched to a gene: 12. CDR3 nucleotides: TGTGCCACCTCGGGAGGGGGGGGCAGGTACAATGAGCAGTTCTTC. This codes for CATSGGGGRYNEQFF.

This clone was recorded a few times. The chain carries TRBV5-6 and TRBJ2-2; the D gene is possibly TRBD2 (5 bases). Germline loops: CDR1 SGHDT, CDR2 YYEEEE. The CDR3 length is 15 residues. Trimming left V 0 bases short and J 4 bases short, with 10 bases between. CDR3 DNA: TGTGCCAGCAGCTTGGGGCTAGCCAGCACCGGGGAGCTGTTTTTT. As protein: CASSLGLASTGELFF.

This clone has ten or more counts. This chain joins TRBV4-2 and TRBJ2-5; 9 bases are a match to TRBD2. V lost 2 bases, J lost 4 bases, and 5 bases stayed unmatched. This CDR3 region has 15 residues. Germline CDR1 reads LGHNA; CDR2 reads YNFKEQ. CDR3 DNA: TGTGCCAGCAGCCAACCTAGCGGGACCCCAGAGACCCAGTACTTC. It encodes CASSQPSGTPETQYF.

J is TRBJ1-4 and V is TRBV7-9; D might be TRBD1 (5 bases). The germline V gene has CDR1 SEHNR and CDR2 FQNEAQ (reference sequence). The V gene lost 1 base and the J gene lost 5 bases, with 11 bases spanning the gap. CDR3 size: 15 residues. CDR3 nucleotides: TGTGCCAGCAGCTTAGTGGGGCAGACAAATGAAAAACTGTTTTTT. Translating gives CASSLVGQTNEKLFF.

The chain couples TRBV15 to TRBJ2-6; possibly TRBD2 for D (5 bases). This CDR3 contains 16 residues. Germline CDR1 reads LNHNV; CDR2 reads YYDKDF (reference sequence). Between the trimmed V and J ends, which lost 0 bases and 1 base, there was a span of 7 bases. CDR3 loop: CATSRDGGSGANVLTF. The CDR3 nucleotides read TGTGCCACCAGCAGAGATGGCGGGTCTGGGGCCAACGTCCTGACTTTC.

The chain combines TRBV28 with TRBJ2-3; 8 bases are a match to TRBD1. The CDR3 runs 13 residues. CDR1 and CDR2 from the germline V gene are MDHEN and SYDVKM. V gave up 11 bases and J gave up 4 bases; unmatched junction bases: 8. The CDR3 reads CAGKTGGSDTQYF. The DNA for the CDR3 is TGTGCCGGAAAAACAGGGGGGTCAGATACGCAGTATTTT.

The V and J genes are TRBV11-2 and TRBJ1-4; D call uncertain. V was pared by 5 bases and J by 1 base, with 11 bases between. Germline V CDR1 and CDR2: SGHAT, FQNNGV. The CDR3 is 15 residues long. CDR3 sequence reads: CASSLSGITNEKLFF. The CDR3, as DNA: TGTGCCAGCAGCCTATCCGGGATAACTAATGAAAAACTGTTTTTT.

This clone is judged medium-sized. The chain combines TRBV28 with TRBJ1-5, with a tentative D call TRBD1 (6 bases). V lost 5 bases to trimming and J lost 4 bases, with 21 bases between them. Germline V gene lookup returns CDR1 MDHEN and CDR2 SYDVKM. This CDR3 contains 17 residues. The CDR3 nucleotides read TGTGCCAGCAGTCGTCTATTTGGGGGCAGGTTGAATCAGCCCCAGCATTTT. It specifies CASSRLFGGRLNQPQHF.

The genes are TRBV10-3 and TRBJ2-7; 9 bases map to TRBD1. Germline values: CDR1 ENHRY, CDR2 SYGVKD. After removal of 6 bases from V and 3 bases from J, the junction contained 6 bases not matched to a gene. The CDR3 sequence is 14 residues long. CDR3 DNA sequence: TGTGCCATCAGCGGGCCGGGACAGGGCTACGAGCAGTACTTC. Protein: CAISGPGQGYEQYF.

The chain uses TRBV4-1 and TRBJ1-1; TRBD1 aligns across 9 bases. Germline V gene sequence: CDR1 MGHRA, CDR2 YSYEKL. CDR3 length equals 17 residues. Unmatched junction bases numbered 17, after V lost 7 bases and J lost 5 bases. CDR3 protein: CASTHGTGRGLETEAFF. DNA for the CDR3: TGCGCCAGCACCCACGGGACAGGGAGAGGTCTTGAGACTGAAGCTTTCTTT.

J is TRBJ2-1 and V is TRBV7-2; 9 bases align to TRBD2. V shed 6 bases and J 6 bases; nucleotides not matched to a gene: 3. Germline V gives CDR1 SGHTA, CDR2 FQGNSA. The CDR3 extends over 13 amino acids. The chain's CDR3 is CASRLLAGNEQFF. The CDR3 DNA reads as TGTGCCAGCAGGTTACTAGCGGGCAATGAGCAGTTCTTC.

This clone appeared a few times. This chain uses TRBV9 with TRBJ2-1; 12 bases align to TRBD1. Germline V gene sequence: CDR1 SGDLS, CDR2 YYNGEE. This CDR3 has 15 residues. The V gene end was trimmed by 1 base and the J gene end by 8 bases; junction bases not matched to a gene: 4. The CDR3 sequence: CASSVLGQGAYEQFF. The CDR3, as DNA: TGTGCCAGCAGCGTACTGGGACAGGGGGCCTATGAGCAGTTCTTC.

The V call is TRBV3-1 (or the pseudogene TRBV3-2), the J call TRBJ2-7; TRBD2 agrees at 8 bases. Germline values: CDR1 LGHDT, CDR2 YNNKEL (reference sequence). CDR3 length: 18 amino acids. The junction had 14 bases not matched to a gene; V was cut back by 2 bases and J by 2 bases. The CDR3, as DNA: TGTGCCAGCAGCCAAACACAGAGAACCGGGAGGGCTACCTACGAGCAGTACTTC. This encodes CASSQTQRTGRATYEQYF.

This chain joins TRBV2 and TRBJ2-5, with a possible D match to TRBD1 (6 bases). CDR1 is SNHLY and CDR2 is FYNNEI in the germline V gene. The length of the CDR3 is 15 residues. The V and J ends lost 7 bases and 0 bases respectively, with 15 bases between them. For the CDR3, the DNA is TGTGCCAGCAAAGGCTTCCGGGACAACCAAGAGACCCAGTACTTC. Translated, it gives CASKGFRDNQETQYF.

This rearrangement joins TRBV6-1 to TRBJ2-4; D is possibly TRBD2 (5 bases). The CDR3 runs 17 residues. V was clipped by 4 bases and J by 1 base, with 17 bases between them. The germline gives CDR1 MNHNS, CDR2 SASEGT. Here the CDR3 DNA reads TGTGCCAGCAGTGGTACTTTTGCTTCGGGGGCCAAAAACATTCAGTACTTC. It encodes CASSGTFASGAKNIQYF.